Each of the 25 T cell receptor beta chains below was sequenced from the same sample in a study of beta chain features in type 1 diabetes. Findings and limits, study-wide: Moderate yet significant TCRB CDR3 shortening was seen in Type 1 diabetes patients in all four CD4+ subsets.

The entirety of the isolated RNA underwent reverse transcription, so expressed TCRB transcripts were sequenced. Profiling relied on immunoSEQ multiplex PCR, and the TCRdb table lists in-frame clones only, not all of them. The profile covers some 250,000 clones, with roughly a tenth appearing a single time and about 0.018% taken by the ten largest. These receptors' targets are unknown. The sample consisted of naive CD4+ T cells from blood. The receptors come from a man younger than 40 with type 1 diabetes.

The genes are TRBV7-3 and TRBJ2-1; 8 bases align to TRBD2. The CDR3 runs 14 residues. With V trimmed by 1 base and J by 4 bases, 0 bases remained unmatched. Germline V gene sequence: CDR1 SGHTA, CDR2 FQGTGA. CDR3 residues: CASSLSGGYNEQFF. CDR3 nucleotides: TGTGCCAGCAGCTTAAGCGGGGGGTACAATGAGCAGTTCTTC.

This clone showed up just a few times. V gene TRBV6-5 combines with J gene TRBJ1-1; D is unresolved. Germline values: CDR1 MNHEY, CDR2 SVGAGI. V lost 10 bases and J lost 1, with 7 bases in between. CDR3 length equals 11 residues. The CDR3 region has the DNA TGTGCCACCGAGGAGAACACTGAAGCTTTCTTT. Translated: CATEENTEAFF.

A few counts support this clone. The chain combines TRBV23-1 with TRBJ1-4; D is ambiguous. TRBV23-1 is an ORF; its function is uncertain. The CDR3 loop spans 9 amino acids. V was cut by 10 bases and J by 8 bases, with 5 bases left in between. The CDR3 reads CANAEKLFF. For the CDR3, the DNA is TGCGCCAACGCGGAAAAACTGTTTTTT.

CDR3 coding DNA: TGTGCCAGCTCATCCGGGACAGCTAATCAGCCCCAGCATTTT. This translates into CASSSGTANQPQHF. The chain recombines TRBV18 with TRBJ1-5; 7 nucleotides match TRBD1. CDR1 and CDR2 from the germline V gene are KGHSH and LQKENI. Trimming took 5 bases from V and 4 from J; bases not matched to a gene: 5. The CDR3 loop spans 14 amino acids.

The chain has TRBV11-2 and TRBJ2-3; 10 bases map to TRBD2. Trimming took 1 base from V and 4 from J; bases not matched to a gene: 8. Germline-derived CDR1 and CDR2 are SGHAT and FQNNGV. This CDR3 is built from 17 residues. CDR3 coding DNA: TGTGCCAGCAGCTTAGGGACTCTAGCGGGGGAGGCAGATACGCAGTATTTT. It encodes CASSLGTLAGEADTQYF.

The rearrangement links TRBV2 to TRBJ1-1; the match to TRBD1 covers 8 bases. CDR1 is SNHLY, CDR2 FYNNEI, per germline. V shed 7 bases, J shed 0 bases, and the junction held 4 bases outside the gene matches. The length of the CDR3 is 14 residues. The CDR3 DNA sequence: TGTGCCAGCACTACAGGGGGAATGAACACTGAAGCTTTCTTT. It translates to CASTTGGMNTEAFF. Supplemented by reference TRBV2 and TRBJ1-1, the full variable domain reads EPEVTQTPSHQVTQMGQEVILRCVPISNHLYFYWYRQILGQKVEFLVSFYNNEISEKSEIFDDQFSVERPDGSNFTLKIRSTKLEDSAMYFCASTTGGMNTEAFFGQGTRLTVV.

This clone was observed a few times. The CDR3 loop is CASSLVGANTEAFF. The CDR3 DNA reads TGTGCCAGCAGCTTAGTTGGAGCGAACACTGAAGCTTTCTTT. This chain uses TRBV7-9 with TRBJ1-1; no firm D call. Looked up from germline, CDR1 is SEHNR and CDR2 is FQNEAQ (reference sequence). Between the trimmed V and J ends, which lost 1 base and 1 base, there was a span of 7 bases. This CDR3 is built from 14 residues.

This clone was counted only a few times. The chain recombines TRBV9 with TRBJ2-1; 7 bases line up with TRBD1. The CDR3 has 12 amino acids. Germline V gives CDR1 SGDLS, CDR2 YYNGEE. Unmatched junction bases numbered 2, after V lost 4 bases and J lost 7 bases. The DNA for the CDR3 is TGTGCCAGCAGCCCAGGGGGTAATGAGCAGTTCTTC. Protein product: CASSPGGNEQFF. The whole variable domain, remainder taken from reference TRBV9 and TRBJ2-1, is DSGVTQTPKHLITATGQRVTLRCSPRSGDLSVYWYQQSLDQGLQFLIQYYNGEERAKGNILERFSAQQFPDLHSELNLSSLELGDSALYFCASSPGGNEQFFGPGTRLTVL.

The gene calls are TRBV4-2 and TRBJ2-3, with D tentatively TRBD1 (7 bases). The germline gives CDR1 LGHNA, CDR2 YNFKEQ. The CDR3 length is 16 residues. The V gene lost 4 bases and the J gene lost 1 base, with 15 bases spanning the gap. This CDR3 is CASSPGRDRRTDTQYF. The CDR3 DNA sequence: TGTGCCAGCAGCCCCGGGCGGGACAGACGCACAGATACGCAGTATTTT.

The DNA of the CDR3 is TGCAGTGCCGGGAGTTGGGAGCAGTACTTC. This encodes CSAGSWEQYF. The chain links TRBV20-1 to TRBJ2-7; tentatively, D is TRBD2 (6 bases). Germline CDR1 is DFQATT and CDR2 is SNEGSKA (reference sequence). The CDR3 is 10 residues long. The germline V and J ends were trimmed by 6 bases and 7 bases, with 10 bases remaining between them.

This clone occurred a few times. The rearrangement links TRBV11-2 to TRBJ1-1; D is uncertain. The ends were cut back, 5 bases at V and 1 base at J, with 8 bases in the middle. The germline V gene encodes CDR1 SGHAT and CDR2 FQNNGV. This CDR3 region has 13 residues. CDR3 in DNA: TGTGCCAGCAGCCCCCGCGAGAACACTGAAGCTTTCTTT. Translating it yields CASSPRENTEAFF. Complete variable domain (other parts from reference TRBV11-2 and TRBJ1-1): EAGVAQSPRYKIIEKRQSVAFWCNPISGHATLYWYQQILGQGPKLLIQFQNNGVVDDSQLPKDRFSAERLKGVDSTLKIQPAKLEDSAVYLCASSPRENTEAFFGQGTRLTVV.

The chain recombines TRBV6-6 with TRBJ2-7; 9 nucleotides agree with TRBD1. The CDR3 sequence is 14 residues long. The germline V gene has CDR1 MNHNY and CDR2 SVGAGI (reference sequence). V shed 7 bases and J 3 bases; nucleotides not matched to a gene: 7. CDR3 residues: CASTSGTGIYEQYF. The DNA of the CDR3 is TGTGCCAGCACCTCGGGGACAGGGATCTACGAGCAGTACTTC.

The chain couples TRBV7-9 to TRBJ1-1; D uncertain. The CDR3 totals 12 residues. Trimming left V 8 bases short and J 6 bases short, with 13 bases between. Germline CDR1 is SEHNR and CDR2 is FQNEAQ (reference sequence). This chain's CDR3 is CASGSGSPEAFF. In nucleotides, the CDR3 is TGTGCCAGCGGATCGGGGTCCCCTGAAGCTTTCTTT.

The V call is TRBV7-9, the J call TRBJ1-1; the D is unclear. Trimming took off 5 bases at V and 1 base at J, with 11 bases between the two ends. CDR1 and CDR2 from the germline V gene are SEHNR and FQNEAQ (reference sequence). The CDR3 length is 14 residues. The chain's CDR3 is CASSRHGGNTEAFF. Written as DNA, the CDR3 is TGTGCCAGCAGCCGACATGGAGGGAACACTGAAGCTTTCTTT.

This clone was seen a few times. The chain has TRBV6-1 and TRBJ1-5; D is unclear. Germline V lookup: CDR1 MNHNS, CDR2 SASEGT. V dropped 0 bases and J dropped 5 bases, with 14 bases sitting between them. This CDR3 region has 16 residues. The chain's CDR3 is CASSEAPGSRDQPQHF. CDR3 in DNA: TGTGCCAGCAGTGAAGCCCCTGGGAGTAGAGATCAGCCCCAGCATTTT.

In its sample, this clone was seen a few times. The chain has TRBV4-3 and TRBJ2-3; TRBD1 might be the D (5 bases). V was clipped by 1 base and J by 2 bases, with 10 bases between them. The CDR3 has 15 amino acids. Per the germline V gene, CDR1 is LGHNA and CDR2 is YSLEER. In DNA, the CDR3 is TGCGCCAGCAGCCAAGCTCAGACAGCCACAGATACGCAGTATTTT. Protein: CASSQAQTATDTQYF.

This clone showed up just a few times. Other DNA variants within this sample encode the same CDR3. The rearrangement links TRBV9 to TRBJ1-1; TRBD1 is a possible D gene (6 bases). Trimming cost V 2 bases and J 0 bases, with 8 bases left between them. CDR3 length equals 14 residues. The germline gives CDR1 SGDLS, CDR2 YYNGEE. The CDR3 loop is CASSVGQMNTEAFF. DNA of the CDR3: TGTGCCAGCAGCGTGGGACAAATGAACACTGAAGCTTTCTTT.

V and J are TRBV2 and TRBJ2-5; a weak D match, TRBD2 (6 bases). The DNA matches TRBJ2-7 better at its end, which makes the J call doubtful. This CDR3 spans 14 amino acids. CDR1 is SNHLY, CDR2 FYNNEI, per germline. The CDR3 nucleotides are TGTGCCAGCAGATTTCGGGGGACTTCCTACGAGCAGTACTTC. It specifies CASRFRGTSYEQYF.

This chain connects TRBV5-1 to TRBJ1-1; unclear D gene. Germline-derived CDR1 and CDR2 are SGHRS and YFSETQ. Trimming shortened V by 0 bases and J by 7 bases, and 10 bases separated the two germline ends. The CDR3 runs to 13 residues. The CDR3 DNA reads TGCGCCAGCAGCTTGGACAGAACCCTTGAAGCTTTCTTT. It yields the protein CASSLDRTLEAFF.

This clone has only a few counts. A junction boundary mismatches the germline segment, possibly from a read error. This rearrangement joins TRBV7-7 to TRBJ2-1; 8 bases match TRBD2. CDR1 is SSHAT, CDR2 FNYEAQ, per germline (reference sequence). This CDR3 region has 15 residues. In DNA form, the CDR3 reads TGTGCTAGCAGCTTAGGCGGGGGGACCTACAATGAGCAGTTCTTC. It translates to CASSLGGGTYNEQFF.

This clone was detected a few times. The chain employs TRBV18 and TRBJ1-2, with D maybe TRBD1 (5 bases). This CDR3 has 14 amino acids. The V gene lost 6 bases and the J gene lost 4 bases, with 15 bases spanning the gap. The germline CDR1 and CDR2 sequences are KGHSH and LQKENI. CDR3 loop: CASSLGLTAYGYTF. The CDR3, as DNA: TGTGCCAGCTCTCTAGGCTTGACAGCCTATGGCTACACCTTC.

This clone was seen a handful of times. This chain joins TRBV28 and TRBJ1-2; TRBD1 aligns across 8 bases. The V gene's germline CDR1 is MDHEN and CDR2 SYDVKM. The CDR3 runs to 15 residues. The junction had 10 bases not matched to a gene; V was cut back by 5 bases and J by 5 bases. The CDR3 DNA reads TGTGCCAGCAGTCCGAGTGGGCAGGGGGCATATGGCTACACCTTC. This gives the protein CASSPSGQGAYGYTF.

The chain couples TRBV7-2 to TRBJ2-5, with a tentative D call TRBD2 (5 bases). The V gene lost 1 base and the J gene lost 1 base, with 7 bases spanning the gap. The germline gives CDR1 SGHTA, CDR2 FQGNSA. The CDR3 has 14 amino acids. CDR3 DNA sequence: TGTGCCAGCAGCTTAGAACTAGGCCAAGAGACCCAGTACTTC. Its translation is CASSLELGQETQYF.

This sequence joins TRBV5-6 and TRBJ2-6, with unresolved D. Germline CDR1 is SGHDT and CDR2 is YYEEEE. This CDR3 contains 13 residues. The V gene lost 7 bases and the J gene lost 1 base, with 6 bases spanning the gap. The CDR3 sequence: CASLLSGANVLTF. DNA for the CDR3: TGTGCCAGCTTACTTTCTGGGGCCAACGTCCTGACTTTC.

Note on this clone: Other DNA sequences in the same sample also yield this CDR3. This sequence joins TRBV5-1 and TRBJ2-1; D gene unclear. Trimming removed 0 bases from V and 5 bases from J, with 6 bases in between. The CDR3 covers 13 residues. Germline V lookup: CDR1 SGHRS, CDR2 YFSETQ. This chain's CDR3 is CASSLDRDNEQFF. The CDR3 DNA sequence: TGCGCCAGCAGCTTGGATAGAGACAATGAGCAGTTCTTC.